This T cell receptor beta chain originates from a study of blood T cell repertoires in COVID-19. In the study overall: Sample material is recorded as cDNA or gDNA derived from T cells, B-cell-depleted T cells, or PBMCs.

Germline lookup yields CDR1 MNHNY and CDR2 SVGAGI (reference sequence). This CDR3 has 16 amino acids. Unmatched junction bases numbered 11, after V lost 4 bases and J lost 7 bases. Per the original methods: Nucleated cell number was recorded as an estimate derived from reference gene primer amplification. The data were produced by immunoSEQ multiplex PCR, yet TCRdb's version contains in-frame clones alone and is incomplete. Clone size and V and J calls were adopted from that table, with D and trimming inferred from the DNA. The repertoire includes some 66,000 clones, approximately 88% of them detected once, and around 1.2% sits in the top ten.

The chain uses TRBV6-6 and TRBJ2-1; 9 bases agree with TRBD1. Sequencing was performed on peripheral blood. This TCR was recovered from a woman aged 55-70 years with acute or convalescent COVID-19. The DNA of the CDR3 is TGTGCCAGCAGTTCCCCGGGACAGGGCGAGAAAAATGAGCAGTTCTTC. Encoded protein: CASSSPGQGEKNEQFF.